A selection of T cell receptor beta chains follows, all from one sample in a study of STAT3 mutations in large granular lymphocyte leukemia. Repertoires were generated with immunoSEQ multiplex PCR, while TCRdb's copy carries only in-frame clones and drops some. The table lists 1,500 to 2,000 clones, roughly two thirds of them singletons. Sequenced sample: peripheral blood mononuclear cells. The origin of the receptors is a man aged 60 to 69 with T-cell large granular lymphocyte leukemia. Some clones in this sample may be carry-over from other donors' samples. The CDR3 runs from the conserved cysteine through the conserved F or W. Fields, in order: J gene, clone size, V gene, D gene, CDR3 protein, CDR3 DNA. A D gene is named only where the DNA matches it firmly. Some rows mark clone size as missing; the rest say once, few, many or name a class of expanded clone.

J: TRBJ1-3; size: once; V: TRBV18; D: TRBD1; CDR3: CASSPDLQGARSGNTIYF; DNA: TGTGCCAGCTCACCGGATCTCCAGGGGGCAAGATCTGGAAACACCATATATTTT
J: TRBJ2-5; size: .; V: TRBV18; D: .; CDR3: CASSPPAQTLETQYF; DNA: TGTGCCAGCTCACCTCCGGCCCAAACTCTGGAGACCCAGTACTTC
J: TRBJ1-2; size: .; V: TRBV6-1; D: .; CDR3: CASGGDVHGYTF; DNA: TGTGCCAGCGGGGGGGATGTCCATGGCTACACCTTC
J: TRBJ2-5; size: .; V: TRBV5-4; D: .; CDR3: CASSSGAGYETQYF; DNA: TGTGCCAGCAGCTCCGGGGCGGGGTATGAGACCCAGTACTTC
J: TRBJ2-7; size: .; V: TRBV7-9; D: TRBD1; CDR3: CASSARDRVYEQYF; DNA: TGTGCCAGCAGCGCCCGGGACAGGGTATACGAGCAGTACTTC
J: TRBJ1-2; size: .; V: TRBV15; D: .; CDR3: CATSSPGGWEGYTF; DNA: TGTGCCACCAGCAGTCCTGGGGGGTGGGAAGGCTACACCTTC
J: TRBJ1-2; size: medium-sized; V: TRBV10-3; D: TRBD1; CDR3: CAISAYETGGRTF; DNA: TGTGCCATCAGTGCGTACGAGACAGGGGGCCGGACCTTC
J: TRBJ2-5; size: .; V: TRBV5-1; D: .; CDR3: CASSSGQIEETQYF; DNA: TGCGCCAGCAGCTCAGGACAAATCGAGGAGACCCAGTACTTC
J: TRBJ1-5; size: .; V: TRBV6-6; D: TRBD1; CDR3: CASTRDRVNQPQHF; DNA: TGTGCCAGCACGAGGGACAGGGTAAATCAGCCCCAGCATTTT
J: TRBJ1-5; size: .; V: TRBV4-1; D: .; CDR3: CASSQDSFQPQHF; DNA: TGCGCCAGCAGCCAAGATAGTTTCCAGCCCCAGCATTTT
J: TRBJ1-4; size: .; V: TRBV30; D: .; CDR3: CACSPGKVNEKLFF; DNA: TGTGCCTGCAGCCCAGGGAAGGTGAATGAAAAACTGTTTTTT
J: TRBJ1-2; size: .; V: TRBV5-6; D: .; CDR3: CASSRTAGSYGYTF; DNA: TGTGCCAGCAGCCGTACGGCAGGCTCCTATGGCTACACCTTC
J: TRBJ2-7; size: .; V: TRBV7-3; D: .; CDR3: CASSPNSGLPYEQYF; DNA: TGTGCCAGCAGCCCAAACAGTGGCCTGCCCTACGAGCAGTACTTC
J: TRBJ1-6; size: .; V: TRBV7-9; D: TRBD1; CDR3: CASSEQGAGSPLHF; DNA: TGTGCCAGCAGCGAACAGGGGGCGGGTTCACCCCTCCACTTT
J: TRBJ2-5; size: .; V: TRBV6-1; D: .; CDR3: CASSEAFAQYF; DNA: TGTGCCAGCAGTGAAGCGTTCGCCCAGTACTTC
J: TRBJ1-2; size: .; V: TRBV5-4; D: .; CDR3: CASSPNWNGYTF; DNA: TGTGCCAGCAGCCCAAACTGGAATGGCTACACCTTC